Below are 9 T cell receptor beta chains sequenced from a single sample in a study of blood T cell repertoires in COVID-19. Sequencing was performed with immunoSEQ multiplex PCR; in TCRdb, only in-frame clones are kept and a portion is missing. The data show about 250,000 clones, approximately 82% seen once. The sample consisted of PBMCs or T cells enriched from blood (not recorded which). Source of these receptors: a man aged 35 to 55 who had been exposed to COVID-19.

This chain uses TRBV19 with TRBJ1-5; TRBD1 aligns across 7 bases. This CDR3 has 14 amino acids. V was clipped by 8 bases and J by 2 bases; unmatched bases: 6. Looked up from germline, CDR1 is LNHDA and CDR2 is SQIVND (reference sequence). The CDR3 bases are TGTGCCAGTCGGCAGGGGGGAGGCAATCAGCCCCAGCATTTT. Its translation: CASRQGGGNQPQHF.

The chain has TRBV6-2 or TRBV6-3 and TRBJ2-2; possible D gene TRBD2, 6 bases. V was pared by 2 bases and J by 5 bases, with 12 bases between. Germline CDR1 MNHEY, CDR2 SVGEGT. The CDR3 has 15 residues. The CDR3 loop is CASSYNGGRTGELFF. CDR3 coding DNA: TGTGCCAGCAGTTACAACGGAGGGCGGACCGGGGAGCTGTTTTTT.

V and J are TRBV4-1 and TRBJ2-7, with 13 bases fitting TRBD2. This CDR3 has 14 residues. The germline CDR1 and CDR2 sequences are MGHRA and YSYEKL. The V segment lost 8 bases and the J segment 4 bases; nucleotides outside the gene matches: 5. CDR3 sequence reads: CASQLAGGPYEQYF. For the CDR3, the DNA is TGCGCCAGCCAACTAGCGGGAGGGCCTTACGAGCAGTACTTC.

The chain couples TRBV7-9 to TRBJ1-2, with 9 bases aligning to TRBD1. After removal of 5 bases from V and 1 base from J, the junction contained 5 bases not matched to a gene. CDR1 and CDR2 from the germline V gene are SEHNR and FQNEAQ (reference sequence). The CDR3 covers 15 residues. The CDR3 DNA reads as TGTGCCAGCAGCCCGCGGGACAGGGATAACTATGGCTACACCTTC. This codes for CASSPRDRDNYGYTF.

V gene TRBV29-1 combines with J gene TRBJ2-1; 13 bases map to TRBD2. Germline V lookup: CDR1 SQVTM, CDR2 ANQGSEA. The CDR3 length is 14 residues. Trimming at V came to 7 bases and at J to 7 bases, leaving 7 bases not matched to a gene. CDR3 protein: CSASGLAGLNEQFF. The CDR3 coding sequence is TGCAGCGCTTCGGGACTAGCGGGACTGAATGAGCAGTTCTTC.

The chain carries TRBV27 and TRBJ2-6, with D unclear. V gave up 8 bases and J gave up 1 base, with 9 bases separating them. Per the germline V gene, CDR1 is MNHEY and CDR2 is SMNVEV (reference sequence). CDR3 size: 14 residues. In DNA, the CDR3 is TGTGCCAGCCTCTCTATATCTGGGGCCAACGTCCTGACTTTC. Protein product: CASLSISGANVLTF.

DNA for the CDR3: TGTGCCAGCAGCTCAGGGCAGGGGGCTTGGGAGCAGTACTTC. Its protein is CASSSGQGAWEQYF. The rearrangement joins TRBV11-3 to TRBJ2-7; 8 bases are a match to TRBD1. This CDR3 comprises 14 residues. Trimming cost V 4 bases and J 7 bases; bases outside gene matches: 9. Germline values: CDR1 SGHNT, CDR2 YENEEA.

The J gene is TRBJ1-4, the V gene TRBV5-4; 7 positions match TRBD1. Germline assignment: CDR1 SGHNT and CDR2 YYREEE (reference sequence). The CDR3 has 16 residues. V was pared by 1 base and J by 7 bases, with 10 bases of the junction left unmatched. The CDR3 nucleotides read TGTGCCAGCAGCTTGAGGTCGGACAGGCTTACTGAAAAACTGTTTTTT. It encodes CASSLRSDRLTEKLFF. Using reference TRBV5-4 and TRBJ1-4 for the parts outside the CDR3, the full variable domain is ETGVTQSPTHLIKTRGQQVTLRCSSQSGHNTVSWYQQALGQGPQFIFQYYREEENGRGNFPPRFSGLQFPNYSSELNVNALELDDSALYLCASSLRSDRLTEKLFFGSGTQLSVL.

This clone was seen once. V is TRBV12-3 or TRBV12-4 and J is TRBJ1-5, with D unresolved. The CDR3 is 11 amino acids. Trimming shortened V by 3 bases and J by 9 bases, and 6 bases separated the two germline ends. In nucleotides, the CDR3 is TGTGCCAGCAGTTTTTACGGGCCCCAGCATTTT. Its protein product is CASSFYGPQHF.